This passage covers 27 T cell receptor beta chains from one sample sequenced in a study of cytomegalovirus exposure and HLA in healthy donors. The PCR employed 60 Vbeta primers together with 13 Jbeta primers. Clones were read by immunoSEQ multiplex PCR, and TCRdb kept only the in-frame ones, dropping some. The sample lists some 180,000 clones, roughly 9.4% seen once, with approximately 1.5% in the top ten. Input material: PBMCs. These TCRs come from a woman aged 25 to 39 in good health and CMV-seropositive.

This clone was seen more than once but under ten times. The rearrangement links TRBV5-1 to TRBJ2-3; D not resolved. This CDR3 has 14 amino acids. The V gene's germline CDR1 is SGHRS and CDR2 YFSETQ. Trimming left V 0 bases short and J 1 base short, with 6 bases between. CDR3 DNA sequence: TGCGCCAGCAGCTTGGTGACTGGCACAGATACGCAGTATTTT. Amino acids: CASSLVTGTDTQYF.

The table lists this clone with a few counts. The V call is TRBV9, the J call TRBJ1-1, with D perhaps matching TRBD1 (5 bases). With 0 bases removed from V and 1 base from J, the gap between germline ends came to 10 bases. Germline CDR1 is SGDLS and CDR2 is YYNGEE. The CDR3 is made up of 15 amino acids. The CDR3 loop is CASSVGKTANTEAFF. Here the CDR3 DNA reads TGTGCCAGCAGCGTAGGTAAGACAGCGAACACTGAAGCTTTCTTT.

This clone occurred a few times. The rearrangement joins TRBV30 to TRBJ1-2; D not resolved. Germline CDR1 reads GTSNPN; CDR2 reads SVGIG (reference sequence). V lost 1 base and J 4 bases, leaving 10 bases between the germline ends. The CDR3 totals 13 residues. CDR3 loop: CAWSANGVYGYTF. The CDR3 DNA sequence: TGTGCCTGGAGTGCAAACGGGGTCTATGGCTACACCTTC.

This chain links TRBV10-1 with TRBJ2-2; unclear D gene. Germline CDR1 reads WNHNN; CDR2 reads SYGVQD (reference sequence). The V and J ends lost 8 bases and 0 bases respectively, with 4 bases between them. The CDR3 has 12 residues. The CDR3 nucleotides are TGCGCCAGCCAGACGAACACCGGGGAGCTGTTTTTT. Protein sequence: CASQTNTGELFF.

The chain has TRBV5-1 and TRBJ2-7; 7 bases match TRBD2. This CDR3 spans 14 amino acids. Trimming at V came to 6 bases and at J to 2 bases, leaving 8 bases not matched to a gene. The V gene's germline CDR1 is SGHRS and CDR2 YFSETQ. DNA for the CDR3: TGCGCCAGCACCCCCGAGGGGAGGGCCTACGAGCAGTACTTC. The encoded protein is CASTPEGRAYEQYF.

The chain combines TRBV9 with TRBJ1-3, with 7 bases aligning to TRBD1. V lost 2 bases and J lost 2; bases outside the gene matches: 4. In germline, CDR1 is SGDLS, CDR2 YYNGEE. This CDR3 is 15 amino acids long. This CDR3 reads CASSVGTGAGNTIYF. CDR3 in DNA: TGTGCCAGCAGCGTCGGAACAGGGGCTGGAAACACCATATATTTT.

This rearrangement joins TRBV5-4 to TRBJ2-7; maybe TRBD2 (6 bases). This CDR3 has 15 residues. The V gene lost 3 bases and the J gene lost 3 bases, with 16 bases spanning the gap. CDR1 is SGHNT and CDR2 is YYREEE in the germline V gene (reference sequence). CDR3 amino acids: CASSSGWGDLYEQYF. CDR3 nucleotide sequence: TGTGCCAGCAGCTCGGGTTGGGGGGACCTCTACGAGCAGTACTTC.

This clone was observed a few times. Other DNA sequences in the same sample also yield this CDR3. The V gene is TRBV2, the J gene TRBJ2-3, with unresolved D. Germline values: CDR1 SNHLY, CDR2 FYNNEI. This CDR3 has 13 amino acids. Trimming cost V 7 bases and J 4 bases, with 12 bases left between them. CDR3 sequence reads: CASIKSSADTQYF. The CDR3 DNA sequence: TGTGCCAGCATCAAGAGCTCGGCAGATACGCAGTATTTT. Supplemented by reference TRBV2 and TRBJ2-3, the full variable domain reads EPEVTQTPSHQVTQMGQEVILRCVPISNHLYFYWYRQILGQKVEFLVSFYNNEISEKSEIFDDQFSVERPDGSNFTLKIRSTKLEDSAMYFCASIKSSADTQYFGPGTRLTVL.

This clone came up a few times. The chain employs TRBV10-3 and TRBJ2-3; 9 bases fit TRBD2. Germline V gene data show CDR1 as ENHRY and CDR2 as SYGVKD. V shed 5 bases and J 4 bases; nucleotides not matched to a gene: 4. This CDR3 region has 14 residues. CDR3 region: CAISSGRLADTQYF. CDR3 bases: TGTGCCATCAGTAGCGGGAGGTTGGCAGATACGCAGTATTTT.

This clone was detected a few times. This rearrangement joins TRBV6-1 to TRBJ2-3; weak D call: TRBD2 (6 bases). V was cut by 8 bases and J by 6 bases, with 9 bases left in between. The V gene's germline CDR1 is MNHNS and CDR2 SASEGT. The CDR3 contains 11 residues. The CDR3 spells CASQLADTQYF. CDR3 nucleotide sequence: TGTGCCAGCCAACTAGCTGATACGCAGTATTTT.

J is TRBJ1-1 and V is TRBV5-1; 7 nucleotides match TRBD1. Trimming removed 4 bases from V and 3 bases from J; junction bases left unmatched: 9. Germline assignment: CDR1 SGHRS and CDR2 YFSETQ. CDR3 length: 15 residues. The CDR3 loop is CASSVTTGVDTEAFF. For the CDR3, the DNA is TGCGCCAGCAGCGTAACCACAGGGGTGGACACTGAAGCTTTCTTT. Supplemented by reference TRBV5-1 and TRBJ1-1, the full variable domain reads KAGVTQTPRYLIKTRGQQVTLSCSPISGHRSVSWYQQTPGQGLQFLFEYFSETQRNKGNFPGRFSGRQFSNSRSEMNVSTLELGDSALYLCASSVTTGVDTEAFFGQGTRLTVV.

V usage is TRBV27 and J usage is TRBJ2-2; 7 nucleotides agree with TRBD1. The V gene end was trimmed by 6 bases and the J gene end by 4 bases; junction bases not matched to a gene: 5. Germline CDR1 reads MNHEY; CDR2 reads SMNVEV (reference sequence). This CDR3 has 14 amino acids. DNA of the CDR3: TGTGCCAGCAGATATGACAGGGCCACCGGGGAGCTGTTTTTT. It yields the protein CASRYDRATGELFF.

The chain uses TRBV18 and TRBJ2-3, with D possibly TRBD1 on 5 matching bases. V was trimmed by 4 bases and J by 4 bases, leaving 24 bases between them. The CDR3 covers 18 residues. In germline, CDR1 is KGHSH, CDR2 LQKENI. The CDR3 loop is CASSHTNYRFTTPDTQYF. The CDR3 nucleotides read TGTGCCAGCTCACACACAAATTACAGGTTTACCACCCCAGATACGCAGTATTTT.

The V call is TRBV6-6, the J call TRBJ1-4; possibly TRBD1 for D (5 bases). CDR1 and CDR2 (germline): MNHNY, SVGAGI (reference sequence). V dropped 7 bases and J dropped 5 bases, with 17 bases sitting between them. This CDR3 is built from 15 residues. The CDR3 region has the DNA TGTGCCAGCACTTCAGGGTTTTTGAGGAATGAAAAACTGTTTTTT. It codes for CASTSGFLRNEKLFF.

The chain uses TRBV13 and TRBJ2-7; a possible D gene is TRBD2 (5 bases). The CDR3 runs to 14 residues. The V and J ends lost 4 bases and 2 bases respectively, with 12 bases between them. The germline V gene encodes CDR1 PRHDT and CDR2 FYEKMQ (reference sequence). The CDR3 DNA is TGTGCCAGCAGCTCCACGGCGGGCCCCTACGAGCAGTACTTC. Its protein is CASSSTAGPYEQYF. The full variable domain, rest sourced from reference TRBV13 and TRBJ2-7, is AAGVIQSPRHLIKEKRETATLKCYPIPRHDTVYWYQQGPGQDPQFLISFYEKMQSDKGSIPDRFSAQQFSDYHSELNMSSLELGDSALYFCASSSTAGPYEQYFGPGTRLTVT.

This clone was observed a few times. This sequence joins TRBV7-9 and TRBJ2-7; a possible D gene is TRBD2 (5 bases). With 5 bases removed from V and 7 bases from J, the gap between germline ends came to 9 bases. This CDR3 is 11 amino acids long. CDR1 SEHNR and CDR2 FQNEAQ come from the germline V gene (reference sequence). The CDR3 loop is CASSAPGEQYF. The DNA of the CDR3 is TGTGCCAGCAGCGCCCCGGGGGAGCAGTACTTC. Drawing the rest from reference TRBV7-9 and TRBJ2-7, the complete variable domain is DTGVSQNPRHKITKRGQNVTFRCDPISEHNRLYWYRQTLGQGPEFLTYFQNEAQLEKSRLLSDRFSAERPKGSFSTLEIQRTEQGDSAMYLCASSAPGEQYFGPGTRLTVT.

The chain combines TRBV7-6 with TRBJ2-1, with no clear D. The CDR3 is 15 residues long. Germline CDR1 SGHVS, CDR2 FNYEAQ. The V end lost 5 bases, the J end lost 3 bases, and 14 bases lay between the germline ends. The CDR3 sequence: CASSPRVHLYNEQFF. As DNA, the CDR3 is TGTGCCAGCAGCCCCCGGGTTCACCTCTACAATGAGCAGTTCTTC.

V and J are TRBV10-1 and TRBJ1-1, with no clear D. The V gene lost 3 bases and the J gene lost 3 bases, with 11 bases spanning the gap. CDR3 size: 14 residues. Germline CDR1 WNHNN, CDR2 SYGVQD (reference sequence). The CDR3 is CASSERRRHTEAFF. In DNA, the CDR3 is TGCGCCAGCAGTGAACGTCGCAGGCACACTGAAGCTTTCTTT.

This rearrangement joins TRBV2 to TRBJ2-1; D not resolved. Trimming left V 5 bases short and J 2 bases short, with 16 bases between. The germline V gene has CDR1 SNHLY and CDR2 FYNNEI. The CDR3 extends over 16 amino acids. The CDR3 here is CASSRNGRRTYNEQFF. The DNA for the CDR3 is TGTGCCAGCAGTAGGAACGGCCGGAGAACCTACAATGAGCAGTTCTTC.

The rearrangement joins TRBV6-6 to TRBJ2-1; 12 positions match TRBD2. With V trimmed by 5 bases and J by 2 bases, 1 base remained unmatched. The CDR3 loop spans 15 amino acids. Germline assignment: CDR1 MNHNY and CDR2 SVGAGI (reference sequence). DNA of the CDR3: TGTGCCAGCAGTCTAGCGGGAGGGACCTACAATGAGCAGTTCTTC. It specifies CASSLAGGTYNEQFF.

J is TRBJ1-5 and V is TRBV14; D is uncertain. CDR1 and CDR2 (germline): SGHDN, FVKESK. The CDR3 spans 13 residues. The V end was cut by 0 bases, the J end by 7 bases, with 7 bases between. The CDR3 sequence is CASSQDLRQPQHF. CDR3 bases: TGTGCCAGCAGCCAAGATCTGAGGCAGCCCCAGCATTTT. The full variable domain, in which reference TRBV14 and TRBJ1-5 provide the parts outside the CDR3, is EAGVTQFPSHSVIEKGQTVTLRCDPISGHDNLYWYRRVMGKEIKFLLHFVKESKQDESGMPNNRFLAERTGGTYSTLKVQPAELEDSGVYFCASSQDLRQPQHFGDGTRLSIL.

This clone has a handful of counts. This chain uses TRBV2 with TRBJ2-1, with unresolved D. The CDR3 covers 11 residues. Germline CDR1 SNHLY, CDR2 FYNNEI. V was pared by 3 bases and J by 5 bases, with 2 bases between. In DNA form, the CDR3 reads TGTGCCAGCAGTGACGACAATGAGCAGTTCTTC. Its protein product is CASSDDNEQFF.

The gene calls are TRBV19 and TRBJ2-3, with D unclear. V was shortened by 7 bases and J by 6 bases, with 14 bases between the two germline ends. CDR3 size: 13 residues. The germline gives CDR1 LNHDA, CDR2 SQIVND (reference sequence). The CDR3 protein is CASTETGADTQYF. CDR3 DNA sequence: TGTGCCAGTACCGAGACGGGTGCGGATACGCAGTATTTT.

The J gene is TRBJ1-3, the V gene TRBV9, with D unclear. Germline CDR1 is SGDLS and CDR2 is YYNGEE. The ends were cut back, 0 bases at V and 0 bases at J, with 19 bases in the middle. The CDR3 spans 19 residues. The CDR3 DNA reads TGTGCCAGCAGCGTAGATCCACCTCAGTCCTCTCTCTCTGGAAACACCATATATTTT. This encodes CASSVDPPQSSLSGNTIYF.

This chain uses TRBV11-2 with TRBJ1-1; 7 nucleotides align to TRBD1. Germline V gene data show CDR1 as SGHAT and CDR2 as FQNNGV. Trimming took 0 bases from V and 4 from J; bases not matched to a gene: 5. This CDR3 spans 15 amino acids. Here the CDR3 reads CASSLDRGATTEAFF. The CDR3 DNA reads TGTGCCAGCAGCTTAGACAGGGGGGCGACCACTGAAGCTTTCTTT. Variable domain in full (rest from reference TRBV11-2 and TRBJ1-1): EAGVAQSPRYKIIEKRQSVAFWCNPISGHATLYWYQQILGQGPKLLIQFQNNGVVDDSQLPKDRFSAERLKGVDSTLKIQPAKLEDSAVYLCASSLDRGATTEAFFGQGTRLTVV.

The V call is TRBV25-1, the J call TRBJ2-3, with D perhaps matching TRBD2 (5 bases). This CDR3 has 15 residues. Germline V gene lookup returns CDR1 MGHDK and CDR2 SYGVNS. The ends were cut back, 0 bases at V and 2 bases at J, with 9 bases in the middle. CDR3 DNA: TGTGCCAGCAGTGAATATACGGGAAACACAGATACGCAGTATTTT. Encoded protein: CASSEYTGNTDTQYF. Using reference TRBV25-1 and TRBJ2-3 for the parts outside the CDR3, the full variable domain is EADIYQTPRYLVIGTGKKITLECSQTMGHDKMYWYQQDPGMELHLIHYSYGVNSTEKGDLSSESTVSRIRTEHFPLTLESARPSHTSQYLCASSEYTGNTDTQYFGPGTRLTVL.

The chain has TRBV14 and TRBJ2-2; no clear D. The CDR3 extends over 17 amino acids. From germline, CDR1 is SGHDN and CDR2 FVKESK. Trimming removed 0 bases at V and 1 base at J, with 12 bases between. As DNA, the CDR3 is TGTGCCAGCAGCCAAGATCCCCGTATCCGGAACACCGGGGAGCTGTTTTTT. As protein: CASSQDPRIRNTGELFF.